The 13 T cell receptor beta chains presented below share a single source sample, sequenced in a study of shared clonotypes between healthy human individuals. Data came from immunoSEQ multiplex PCR; TCRdb stores just in-frame clones and leaves some out. The sample contains 150,000 to 200,000 clones, about 66% of which appear only once. Input material: memory CD4+ T cells sorted from blood. Indicated subset: CD45RA-negative fraction. These receptors were collected from a man aged 25-45 years in good health.

The chain is built from TRBV7-2 and TRBJ2-5, with TRBD1 matching over 7 bases. Losses at the gene ends were 5 bases for V and 0 bases for J; bases not matched to a gene: 3. The CDR3 consists of 14 residues. Looked up from germline, CDR1 is SGHTA and CDR2 is FQGNSA. The CDR3 DNA sequence: TGTGCCAGCAGCCCGACAGGGAACCAAGAGACCCAGTACTTC. It translates to CASSPTGNQETQYF.

This chain connects TRBV25-1 to TRBJ2-3; D unclear. Germline CDR1 and CDR2: MGHDK and SYGVNS. V was trimmed by 3 bases and J by 10 bases, leaving 11 bases between them. CDR3 length: 12 amino acids. CDR3 sequence: CASSEGSEAQYF. The CDR3 DNA reads as TGTGCCAGCAGTGAGGGCAGCGAGGCGCAGTATTTT.

V is TRBV10-1 and J is TRBJ2-2; no firm D call. CDR1 is WNHNN, CDR2 SYGVQD, per germline (reference sequence). The CDR3 spans 12 residues. V was clipped by 6 bases and J by 8 bases, with 10 bases between them. The CDR3 DNA reads as TGCGCCAGCAGCCGGCCCGGGGGGGAGCTGTTTTTT. This codes for CASSRPGGELFF.

This chain joins TRBV6-5 and TRBJ2-1; TRBD2 aligns across 8 bases. This CDR3 spans 15 amino acids. Germline loops: CDR1 MNHEY, CDR2 SVGAGI. V lost 2 bases to trimming and J lost 5 bases; unmatched junction nucleotides: 5. The CDR3 DNA follows: TGTGCCAGCAGTTACAGCGCGGGAGGACACAATGAGCAGTTCTTC. Translating gives CASSYSAGGHNEQFF.

The chain couples TRBV5-1 to TRBJ2-5; no reliable D call. This CDR3 has 16 amino acids. V gave up 2 bases and J gave up 2 bases, with 16 bases separating them. CDR1 is SGHRS and CDR2 is YFSETQ in the germline V gene. The CDR3 coding sequence is TGCGCCAGCAGCTTAATCATGGGTGGACGGCAAGAGACCCAGTACTTC. This codes for CASSLIMGGRQETQYF.

The chain links TRBV19 to TRBJ2-3, with unresolved D. Germline CDR1 LNHDA, CDR2 SQIVND (reference sequence). Deletions cut 3 bases from V and 4 bases from J, with 11 bases between. The CDR3 is made up of 14 amino acids. Here the CDR3 DNA reads TGTGCCAGTAGTATCACAGTTTCGGCAGATACGCAGTATTTT. Its translation: CASSITVSADTQYF.

This clone appeared a few times. This chain connects TRBV13 to TRBJ2-2; weak D call: TRBD1 (6 bases). Germline CDR1 reads PRHDT; CDR2 reads FYEKMQ (reference sequence). CDR3 length: 15 amino acids. V was cut by 3 bases and J by 6 bases, with 14 bases left in between. In DNA, the CDR3 is TGTGCCAGCAGCTTGCAACTCAGGGGCTCCGGGGAGCTGTTTTTT. This translates into CASSLQLRGSGELFF.

This clone has a count of ten or more. J is TRBJ2-5 and V is TRBV2, with D perhaps matching TRBD1 (6 bases). With 2 bases removed from V and 0 bases from J, the gap between germline ends came to 7 bases. This CDR3 region has 14 residues. Germline CDR1 and CDR2: SNHLY and FYNNEI. The CDR3 is CASSENRDQETQYF. CDR3 nucleotide sequence: TGTGCCAGCAGTGAAAACAGGGACCAAGAGACCCAGTACTTC.

The rearrangement links TRBV11-3 to TRBJ2-7; 8 bases map to TRBD2. Germline V gene sequence: CDR1 SGHNT, CDR2 YENEEA. The CDR3 has 14 amino acids. The junction had 4 bases not matched to a gene; V was cut back by 4 bases and J by 2 bases. The CDR3 protein is CASSWVAGPYEQYF. The CDR3 nucleotides are TGTGCCAGCAGCTGGGTAGCGGGACCCTACGAGCAGTACTTC.

The V gene is TRBV4-3, the J gene TRBJ1-2; D possibly corresponds to TRBD1 (5 bases). This CDR3 has 13 residues. The germline V and J ends were trimmed by 2 bases and 4 bases, with 8 bases remaining between them. Germline V lookup: CDR1 LGHNA, CDR2 YSLEER. The chain's CDR3 is CASSQQGGYGYTF. CDR3 in DNA: TGCGCCAGCAGCCAACAGGGAGGCTATGGCTACACCTTC.

The table lists this clone with a few counts. This chain connects TRBV10-2 to TRBJ1-2; D call uncertain. CDR1 and CDR2 from the germline V gene are WSHSY and SAAADI. This CDR3 contains 13 residues. V was clipped by 0 bases and J by 7 bases, with 9 bases between them. The CDR3 DNA follows: TGCGCCAGCAGTGAGTCGAATACGGGTGGCTACACCTTC. Protein: CASSESNTGGYTF.

The CDR3 nucleotides read TGTGCCAGTAGTACCCGGGACAGGGGGCTTGGAGCAAATCAGCCCCAGCATTTT. This sequence encodes CASSTRDRGLGANQPQHF. This chain uses TRBV19 with TRBJ1-5, with TRBD1 identical over 12 bases. Germline CDR1 reads LNHDA; CDR2 reads SQIVND (reference sequence). This CDR3 comprises 18 residues. V shed 4 bases and J 4 bases; nucleotides not matched to a gene: 11.

This rearrangement joins TRBV7-2 to TRBJ2-5; D gene ambiguous. Germline V gene lookup returns CDR1 SGHTA and CDR2 FQGNSA. This CDR3 contains 14 residues. Between the trimmed V and J ends, which lost 1 base and 2 bases, there was a span of 8 bases. The CDR3 DNA sequence: TGTGCCAGCAGCTTAGTGGCAGCACAAGAGACCCAGTACTTC. This encodes CASSLVAAQETQYF.